A selection of T cell receptor beta chains follows, all from one sample in a study of OX40 agonist ivuxolimab in advanced cancers. Repertoires were generated with immunoSEQ multiplex PCR, while TCRdb's copy carries only in-frame clones and drops some. The sample includes some 59,000 clones, about 90% of them seen just once. The sequenced sample was CD4+ or CD8+ T cells sorted from blood, obtained in a trial of the OX40 agonist ivuxolimab. Receptor source: an adult with an advanced solid tumor such as melanoma, head and neck, liver or kidney cancer. Both conserved end residues are part of each CDR3. D genes are given only for firm matches. Part of the rows lack a size; the others show once, few, many or a class for expanded clones.

CDR3	DNA	V	J	length	D	size
CASSSGRTQETQYF	TGTGCCAGCAGCTCGGGGCGGACCCAAGAGACCCAGTACTTC	TRBV5-8	TRBJ2-5	14	NA	NA
CASSPPRQGGIVNEQFF	TGCGCCAGCAGTCCACCTCGACAGGGTGGGATAGTTAATGAGCAGTTCTTC	TRBV10-1	TRBJ2-1	17	TRBD1	NA
CASSSTNQGGQPQHF	TGTGCCAGCAGTTCAACGAACCAGGGAGGTCAGCCCCAGCATTTT	TRBV27	TRBJ1-5	15	NA	NA
CASSPGRVRDYGYTF	TGTGCCAGCAGCCCCGGACGGGTCAGGGACTATGGCTACACCTTC	TRBV5-4	TRBJ1-2	15	NA	NA
CASTTGYRGPGISYEQYF	TGCGCCAGCACCACCGGGTACAGGGGGCCCGGTATCTCCTACGAGCAGTACTTC	TRBV5-1	TRBJ2-7	18	TRBD1	NA
CASSVWPRAEQYF	TGTGCCAGCTCTGTGTGGCCGCGGGCCGAGCAGTACTTC	TRBV7-9	TRBJ2-7	13	NA	NA
CASSGFSTDTQYF	TGTGCCAGCAGCGGTTTTAGCACAGATACGCAGTATTTT	TRBV11-1	TRBJ2-3	13	NA	NA
CASSPGQGIHEQYF	TGTGCCAGCTCACCGGGACAGGGCATCCACGAGCAGTACTTC	TRBV18	TRBJ2-7	14	TRBD1	NA
CASSYRTGSQPQHF	TGTGCCAGCAGTTACCGGACAGGGTCTCAGCCCCAGCATTTT	TRBV6-5	TRBJ1-5	14	TRBD1	NA
CASSNRPPPGGWTDTQYF	TGTGCCAGTAGTAACCGCCCCCCTCCGGGGGGGTGGACAGATACGCAGTATTTT	TRBV19	TRBJ2-3	18	TRBD2	NA
CASSSPPDREGYEQYF	TGTGCCAGCAGCTCCCCCCCGGACAGGGAGGGCTACGAGCAGTACTTC	TRBV11-2	TRBJ2-7	16	NA	NA
CASSLRRDRPFRGYTF	TGTGCCAGCAGTTTACGTCGAGACAGGCCATTTCGTGGCTACACCTTC	TRBV27	TRBJ1-2	16	NA	NA
CATSIGNQPQHF	TGTGCCACCAGCATAGGCAATCAGCCCCAGCATTTT	TRBV15	TRBJ1-5	12	NA	NA
CASSPSPDTQYF	TGTGCCAGCAGCCCAAGCCCAGATACGCAGTATTTT	TRBV4-2	TRBJ2-3	12	NA	NA
CASSLSLLDRDWGQYF	TGTGCCAGCAGCTTATCTCTCCTGGACAGGGACTGGGGGCAGTACTTC	TRBV11-2	TRBJ2-7	16	TRBD1	NA
CASSSGPREKLFF	TGTGCCAGCAGCTCGGGACCTCGGGAAAAACTGTTTTTT	TRBV5-6	TRBJ1-4	13	NA	NA
CASSLGQGYGYTF	TGTGCCAGCAGCTTAGGCCAGGGCTATGGCTACACCTTC	TRBV7-8	TRBJ1-2	13	NA	once
CASSFFRQDLNTEAFF	TGTGCCAGCAGCTTTTTTCGACAGGACCTGAACACTGAAGCTTTCTTT	TRBV12-1	TRBJ1-1	16	NA	NA
CAISEPGTWYEQYF	TGTGCCATCAGTGAGCCCGGGACTTGGTACGAGCAGTACTTC	TRBV10-3	TRBJ2-7	14	NA	NA
CASSGDRAYTDTQYF	TGTGCCAGCAGTGGGGACAGGGCGTACACAGATACGCAGTATTTT	TRBV25-1	TRBJ2-3	15	TRBD1	NA
CASSFSPRQGPSYEQYF	TGTGCCAGCAGCTTCTCCCCCCGACAGGGTCCGTCCTACGAGCAGTACTTC	TRBV11-2	TRBJ2-7	17	TRBD1	few
CASSEAWGDFGGSGSGANVLTF	TGTGCCAGCAGTGAAGCCTGGGGAGATTTTGGAGGGAGCGGTTCTGGGGCCAACGTCCTGACTTTC	TRBV6-1	TRBJ2-6	22	NA	NA
CAISAGGEVETQYF	TGTGCCATCAGTGCGGGGGGCGAAGTCGAGACCCAGTACTTC	TRBV10-3	TRBJ2-5	14	NA	few
CASSPPGSSGAYEQYF	TGTGCCAGCTCACCACCGGGTTCTAGCGGTGCCTACGAGCAGTACTTC	TRBV18	TRBJ2-7	16	TRBD2	NA
CASSFALASGRRETQYF	TGTGCCAGCAGCTTTGCGCTGGCTAGCGGGAGGCGGGAGACCCAGTACTTC	TRBV12-1	TRBJ2-5	17	NA	once
CASSQSGIAQETQYF	TGCGCCAGCAGCCAGTCCGGAATAGCCCAAGAGACCCAGTACTTC	TRBV4-1	TRBJ2-5	15	NA	NA
CAIRATSGSRPDTQYF	TGTGCCATCAGGGCGACTAGCGGGAGTCGTCCAGATACGCAGTATTTT	TRBV10-3	TRBJ2-3	16	TRBD2	NA
CASRRQRSSYEQYF	TGTGCCAGCAGGCGACAGAGGAGCTCCTACGAGCAGTACTTC	TRBV28	TRBJ2-7	14	NA	NA
CASSVGTGKNGGELFF	TGTGCCAGCAGCGTAGGGACAGGGAAAAATGGCGGGGAGCTGTTTTTT	TRBV9	TRBJ2-2	16	TRBD1	NA
CASKPTAGYEQYF	TGTGCCAGCAAACCCACTGCCGGCTACGAGCAGTACTTC	TRBV6-6	TRBJ2-7	13	NA	NA
CASSQGGQGSNEQFF	TGCGCCAGCAGCCAGGGAGGACAGGGAAGCAATGAGCAGTTCTTC	TRBV4-1	TRBJ2-1	15	TRBD1	NA
CASSDQGAAYEQYF	TGTGCCAGCAGTGATCAGGGGGCCGCCTACGAGCAGTACTTC	TRBV2	TRBJ2-7	14	TRBD1	few
CSAASGRTKYF	TGCAGTGCCGCCTCTGGCAGGACGAAGTATTTT	TRBV20-1	TRBJ2-3	11	NA	NA
CASSGVNTEAFF	TGTGCCAGCTCCGGGGTGAACACTGAAGCTTTCTTT	TRBV18	TRBJ1-1	12	NA	NA
CASSLDRAGANVLTF	TGTGCCAGTAGTCTTGACAGGGCTGGGGCCAACGTCCTGACTTTC	TRBV19	TRBJ2-6	15	TRBD1	NA
CASSDQGWGNTEAFF	TGTGCCAGCAGTGACCAGGGTTGGGGGAACACTGAAGCTTTCTTT	TRBV6-1	TRBJ1-1	15	NA	NA
CASSLAREAFF	TGTGCCAGCAGCTTAGCCAGGGAAGCTTTCTTT	TRBV7-2	TRBJ1-1	11	NA	NA
CASSFKQGLTHNEQFF	TGCGCCAGCAGCTTCAAGCAGGGGCTCACCCACAATGAGCAGTTCTTC	TRBV5-1	TRBJ2-1	16	NA	NA
CASSASGKEGEQFF	TGTGCCAGCTCGGCTAGCGGGAAGGAGGGTGAGCAGTTCTTC	TRBV18	TRBJ2-1	14	TRBD2	NA
CASSPPTPPEQYF	TGTGCCAGCAGCCCCCCCACACCTCCCGAGCAGTACTTC	TRBV16	TRBJ2-7	13	NA	NA
CASREWDSGANVLTF	TGCGCCAGCAGGGAGTGGGACTCTGGGGCCAACGTCCTGACTTTC	TRBV10-2	TRBJ2-6	15	NA	NA